Given below is one T cell receptor beta chain in context. The specificity of this receptor is unknown. Base qualities are not provided; no much larger clone lies one nucleotide away. These data originate in a study of T-cell memory formation after mild COVID-19 (dated by TCRdb to 2020 to 2022). Some background on the complete study: TCR sequence clusters from the two donors were found to be largely donor specific. T-cell clones expanding and contracting after mild COVID-19 in a couple of donors were tracked by longitudinal TCRalpha and TCRbeta repertoire sequencing. The cohort comprised two young, previously healthy adult volunteers, one female and one male. General findings and caveats noted by the study authors: Some responding clones were detected in pre-infection memory, which suggested that pre-existing cross-reactive memory T cells had joined the SARS-CoV-2 response. Whether the second-wave clones peaking on day 37 were SARS-CoV-2 specific was not confirmed. Contracting CD4+ clones turned up mainly in the CM and EM memory subsets, whereas EMRA was where CD8+ clones were enriched. The study included only a couple of mild cases, and larger cohorts that include severe cases with pre-infection samples were judged to be necessary. Clones that contracted from day 15 to 85 showed balanced CD4/CD8 phenotypes, whereas a second wave of clones that expanded from day 15 to 37 leaned towards CD4+.

The instrument was an Illumina NovaSeq 6000. TCRalpha and TCRbeta cDNA libraries were constructed by 5'RACE with constant-segment primers, with sample barcodes and unique molecular identifiers being introduced. Trizol reagent was used to extract RNA from every sample. Amplification of the libraries took two PCR steps, and the second step added a second sample barcode plus Illumina TruSeq adapters. The libraries were sequenced on an Illumina NovaSeq using 2 x 150 bp paired-end reads. Per the source publication's procedure: Demultiplexing of reads and collapsing into UMI-guided consensus sequences were performed with migec v1.2.7. Using mixcr v2.1.11, UMI consensuses were aligned to TRA and TRB V and J templates and then assembled into clonotypes. Expanded or contracted clonotypes were those called significant by both edgeR and NoisET, with noise models trained on biological replicates. For edgeR calls, the cutoffs were a false discovery rate-adjusted p below 0.01 and a log2 fold-change threshold of 1. PCA with hierarchical clustering of max-normalized trajectories of the 1000 most abundant clonotypes was used as exploratory dynamics analysis. Separately sequenced CD4+ and CD8+ repertoires were used to assign a CD4 or CD8 phenotype to each responding clone. The raw public data were reprocessed by TCRdb itself: fastp quality trimming at Q25, MiXCR clonotype calling, in-frame beta chains only. Duplicate CDR3 protein sequences are folded into a single record with the most common DNA and genes. TCRdb's processing, not the authors', yielded these V and J calls. Counted in this sample were 470,000 or so distinct CDR3 sequences; roughly 23% of them appeared once. Around 12% of the sample is held by the ten biggest clonotypes.

CDR1 and CDR2 are drawn from the germline V gene (reference sequence): DFQATT, SNEGSKA. Its CDR3 holds 14 amino acids, cysteine through phenylalanine. Only the CDR3 portion is preserved as DNA: 42 bases, with reading frame beginning at the first base. V gives up 6 bases and J gives up 4 bases, and the segment between their germline ends measures 17 bases. Ficoll-Paque density gradient centrifugation was used to isolate PBMCs. Sequences were obtained from PBMCs or a T cell subset sorted from them (not recorded which). The source is an adult woman who had mild COVID-19 (a few samples of this study predate the infection). The sample titles of this study are shuffled in the database, so cell type and time point are left out; the donor was told from shared clones. The V and J segments used are TRBV20-1 and TRBJ2-3; the D gene lacks a confident call. The CDR3 amino acid sequence is: CSAGSAVGSDTQYF. The DNA sequence is TGCAGTGCGGGATCGGCAGTGGGATCAGATACGCAGTATTTT.